This T cell receptor (beta chain) was sequenced during a study of molecular identifiers for immune sequencing clone quantification. Germline-derived CDR1 and CDR2 are SGHAT and FQNNGV. The CDR3 extends over 14 amino acids. V was shortened by 5 bases and J by 5 bases, with 14 bases between the two germline ends. As regards this clonotype: Its target is unknown.

Findings of the study overall: Whereas naive cells kept under 1% of molecules in clones above 20 RNA copies, such clones held over 98% in effectors.

Input for naive CD8 libraries was about 18,000 to 1,000,000 sorted cells; the RNA fraction used was 10%, 30% or 50%. MiXCR, run by TCRdb on the PCR reads, gives a single entry per CDR3 protein. The sample lists fewer than 350,000 distinct CDR3 sequences; over 20% were seen once. The chain recombines TRBV11-2 with TRBJ2-3; possible D gene TRBD1, 6 bases. The TCR comes from a human donor in good health. Some libraries in this study had Jurkat cell RNA spiked in. Sequenced sample: naive CD8+ T cells from blood, with Jurkat cell RNA spiked in. Subset defined: FACS-sorted CD8+CD4-CCR7+CD45RA+ naive T cells. Here the CDR3 reads CASSLTGTGDTQYF. CDR3 nucleotides: TGTGCCAGCAGCCTTACAGGGACCGGAGATACGCAGTATTTT.